Shown below are 22 T cell receptor beta chains from a single sample sequenced in a study of response to subunit inactivated influenza vaccine. From the RT-PCR reads, TCRdb called clonotypes with MiXCR, one entry per CDR3 protein. This table holds a few hundred thousand distinct CDR3 sequences, roughly 22% found once. The source material was PBMCs from blood, sampled about 20 months after vaccination. The origin of the receptors is a man aged 50-75 years who received an inactivated influenza vaccine.

J is TRBJ1-4 and V is TRBV4-2; no firm D call. CDR1 LGHNA and CDR2 YNFKEQ come from the germline V gene. Deletions cut 2 bases from V and 3 bases from J, with 4 bases between. This CDR3 spans 13 amino acids. Here the CDR3 DNA reads TGTGCCAGCAGCCAACGATCTAATGAAAAACTGTTTTTT. Translated, it gives CASSQRSNEKLFF.

The chain is built from TRBV7-2 and TRBJ1-5; 8 bases agree with TRBD1. CDR1 and CDR2 (germline): SGHTA, FQGNSA. Trimming removed 1 base from V and 8 bases from J; junction bases left unmatched: 4. There are 14 residues in the CDR3. The CDR3: CASSLVGQGEPQHF. The CDR3, as DNA: TGTGCCAGCAGCTTAGTTGGACAGGGTGAGCCCCAGCATTTT.

The J gene is TRBJ2-3, the V gene TRBV12-3 or TRBV12-4; 7 bases align to TRBD2. The CDR3 contains 12 residues. V dropped 5 bases and J dropped 10; count of bases not matched to a gene: 6. The CDR3 loop is CASSEPGRAQYF. The CDR3 nucleotides read TGTGCCAGCAGTGAGCCGGGGAGGGCGCAGTATTTT.

The rearrangement uses TRBV29-1 and TRBJ2-1, with 11 positions matching TRBD2. The CDR3 is 15 amino acids. Germline CDR1 is SQVTM and CDR2 is ANQGSEA. V shed 7 bases and J 1 base; nucleotides not matched to a gene: 6. CDR3 region: CSASGTSGSYNEQFF. CDR3 in DNA: TGCAGCGCCTCCGGGACTAGCGGTTCCTACAATGAGCAGTTCTTC.

This clonotype has ten or more counts. The J gene is TRBJ2-5, the V gene TRBV12-3 or TRBV12-4; possible D gene TRBD1, 6 bases. CDR3 length equals 14 residues. The V end was cut by 3 bases, the J end by 5 bases, with 13 bases between. The CDR3 DNA follows: TGTGCCAGCAGTTTCAGGTCAGGGGTGGAGACCCAGTACTTC. Its translation: CASSFRSGVETQYF.

The rearrangement uses TRBV2 and TRBJ2-1; 7 bases are shared with TRBD2. J was trimmed by 1 base and V by 4 bases; bases with no gene match: 1. Germline CDR1 is SNHLY and CDR2 is FYNNEI. This CDR3 contains 14 residues. Here the CDR3 DNA reads TGTGCCAGCAGTGTACTAGCGTCCTACAATGAGCAGTTCTTC. This translates into CASSVLASYNEQFF.

The chain joins TRBV18 to TRBJ1-5, with D perhaps TRBD1 (5 bases). This CDR3 contains 16 residues. From germline, CDR1 is KGHSH and CDR2 LQKENI. V lost 3 bases to trimming and J lost 2 bases, with 14 bases between them. In DNA form, the CDR3 reads TGTGCCAGCTCACCCGAGCAGGGTCCTCGCAATCAGCCCCAGCATTTT. This codes for CASSPEQGPRNQPQHF.

V and J are TRBV11-2 and TRBJ2-2, with 9 nucleotides matching TRBD1. V gave up 6 bases and J gave up 4 bases; unmatched junction bases: 12. The CDR3 consists of 17 residues. Germline-derived CDR1 and CDR2 are SGHAT and FQNNGV. The CDR3 spells CASRQIRRTGATGELFF. CDR3 DNA: TGTGCCAGCAGACAGATCCGACGGACAGGGGCCACCGGGGAGCTGTTTTTT.

V gene TRBV30 combines with J gene TRBJ2-3, with D maybe TRBD1 (8 bases). Germline CDR1 reads GTSNPN; CDR2 reads SVGIG (reference sequence). The CDR3 is 15 amino acids. The V end lost 6 bases, the J end lost 2 bases, and 18 bases lay between the germline ends. The CDR3 region is CACKRTGRVTDTQYF. CDR3 coding DNA: TGTGCCTGCAAACGGACAGGGAGGGTCACAGATACGCAGTATTTT. The variable domain in full, with the rest retrieved from reference TRBV30 and TRBJ2-3, is SQTIHQWPATLVQPVGSPLSLECTVEGTSNPNLYWYRQAAGRGLQLLFYSVGIGQISSEVPQNLSASRPQDRQFILSSKKLLLSDSGFYLCACKRTGRVTDTQYFGPGTRLTVL.

V is TRBV20-1 and J is TRBJ1-1; a possible D gene is TRBD1 (5 bases). In germline, CDR1 is DFQATT, CDR2 SNEGSKA (reference sequence). Trimming took off 6 bases at V and 8 bases at J, with 13 bases between the two ends. This CDR3 comprises 11 residues. DNA for the CDR3: TGCAGTGCCCCTCCGGGACCCGAAGCTTTCTTT. This sequence encodes CSAPPGPEAFF.

The chain carries TRBV28 and TRBJ2-5, with 8 nucleotides matching TRBD1. Trimming cost V 2 bases and J 4 bases; bases outside gene matches: 3. Germline-derived CDR1 and CDR2 are MDHEN and SYDVKM. The CDR3 has 14 residues. CDR3 nucleotide sequence: TGTGCCAGCAGTTTACGCCAGGGGGCAGAGACCCAGTACTTC. Residues: CASSLRQGAETQYF.

The CDR3 DNA reads TGCAGCGTCCAAACAGGGGCGGTTGAAAAACTGTTTTTT. Its translation is CSVQTGAVEKLFF. The chain is built from TRBV29-1 and TRBJ1-4; TRBD1 aligns across 7 bases. There are 13 residues in the CDR3. The V segment lost 6 bases and the J segment 7 bases; nucleotides outside the gene matches: 8. CDR1 is SQVTM and CDR2 is ANQGSEA in the germline V gene.

The V call is TRBV15, the J call TRBJ1-6, with D possibly being TRBD1 (5 bases). The CDR3 loop spans 13 amino acids. V dropped 7 bases and J dropped 6 bases, with 10 bases sitting between them. The germline CDR1 and CDR2 sequences are LNHNV and YYDKDF (reference sequence). The DNA of the CDR3 is TGTGCCACCAATCCGGGGACTAATTCACCCCTCCACTTT. Translated, it gives CATNPGTNSPLHF. Supplemented by reference TRBV15 and TRBJ1-6, the full variable domain reads DAMVIQNPRYQVTQFGKPVTLSCSQTLNHNVMYWYQQKSSQAPKLLFHYYDKDFNNEADTPDNFQSRRPNTSFCFLDIRSPGLGDTAMYLCATNPGTNSPLHFGNGTRLTVT.

J is TRBJ2-7 and V is TRBV5-5; TRBD2 is a possible D gene (5 bases). Germline values: CDR1 SGHKS, CDR2 YYEKEE (reference sequence). V gave up 4 bases and J gave up 4 bases, with 12 bases separating them. The length of the CDR3 is 13 residues. The CDR3 coding sequence is TGTGCCAGCAGCATGGGCCGGGAATACGAGCAGTACTTC. Amino acid sequence: CASSMGREYEQYF.

The chain joins TRBV19 to TRBJ1-3; D is perhaps TRBD1 (6 bases). This CDR3 region has 15 residues. V was clipped by 3 bases and J by 7 bases, with 16 bases between them. Looked up from germline, CDR1 is LNHDA and CDR2 is SQIVND (reference sequence). CDR3 sequence (DNA): TGTGCCAGTAGTATCGTCAGGGGACCCCAGAACACCATATATTTT. This codes for CASSIVRGPQNTIYF.

This chain joins TRBV5-1 and TRBJ1-1; TRBD1 agrees at 8 bases. CDR3 length: 16 residues. Looked up from germline, CDR1 is SGHRS and CDR2 is YFSETQ. The ends lost 4 bases at V and 0 bases at J; junction bases unmatched: 8. CDR3 nucleotide sequence: TGCGCCAGCAGCACTACAGGACAGGGAATGAACACTGAAGCTTTCTTT. This gives the protein CASSTTGQGMNTEAFF.

The V and J genes are TRBV3-1 and TRBJ2-3; 7 bases are a match to TRBD2. Per germline, CDR1 LGHDT and CDR2 YNNKEL (reference sequence). This CDR3 has 11 residues. J lost 7 bases, V lost 7 bases, and 2 bases had no gene match. The CDR3 is CASKGGNTQYF. CDR3 nucleotides: TGTGCCAGCAAGGGAGGGAATACGCAGTATTTT.

This clonotype showed up just a few times. J is TRBJ2-1 and V is TRBV20-1; possibly TRBD2 for D (6 bases). Trimming pared 2 bases from V and 3 bases from J, leaving 14 bases between. The CDR3 consists of 15 residues. CDR1 is DFQATT and CDR2 is SNEGSKA in the germline V gene (reference sequence). The CDR3 spells CSARTTGLDYNEQFF. CDR3 sequence (DNA): TGCAGTGCTAGAACCACGGGACTCGACTACAATGAGCAGTTCTTC.

The sample holds a few counts of this clonotype. The V call is TRBV5-1, the J call TRBJ1-1; 10 bases are shared with TRBD1. CDR1 is SGHRS, CDR2 YFSETQ, per germline. Losses at the gene ends were 1 base for V and 7 bases for J; bases not matched to a gene: 4. The CDR3 has 14 amino acids. CDR3: CASSLRTGGIEAFF. CDR3 DNA: TGCGCCAGCAGCTTGAGGACAGGGGGGATTGAAGCTTTCTTT.

The chain has TRBV18 and TRBJ1-1; no firm D call. This CDR3 spans 13 amino acids. Germline V gene sequence: CDR1 KGHSH, CDR2 LQKENI. Trimming took 3 bases from V and 6 from J, leaving 11 bases between them. The CDR3 coding sequence is TGTGCCAGCTCACCGGAGGTGGAGTCTGAAGCTTTCTTT. Its translation: CASSPEVESEAFF.

J is TRBJ1-4 and V is TRBV13, with 8 bases aligning to TRBD1. CDR3 length: 14 residues. The germline CDR1 and CDR2 sequences are PRHDT and FYEKMQ (reference sequence). V gave up 2 bases and J gave up 7 bases; unmatched junction bases: 3. In DNA form, the CDR3 reads TGTGCCAGCAGCTTAAAACAGGGGGGTGAAAAACTGTTTTTT. This sequence encodes CASSLKQGGEKLFF.

The gene calls are TRBV27 and TRBJ1-4, with TRBD1 identical over 9 bases. CDR3 size: 17 residues. With 6 bases clipped from V and 7 bases from J, the junction kept 15 bases outside the gene matches. Germline V gene data show CDR1 as MNHEY and CDR2 as SMNVEV (reference sequence). The CDR3: CASRKTGGEGRGEKLFF. The CDR3 region has the DNA TGTGCCAGCAGAAAAACAGGGGGCGAAGGACGGGGTGAAAAACTGTTTTTT.